This is a list of T cell receptor beta chains from one sample in a study of T cells in Graves' hyperthyroidism and ophthalmopathy. One entry per CDR3 protein, called by TCRdb with MiXCR from the multiplex PCR reads. This table has 350,000 to 400,000 distinct CDR3 sequences, more than 11% appearing once. The specimen was blood. Receptors originate from a woman aged 60-75 years with Graves' hyperthyroidism. CDR3s include the opening cysteine and the closing phenylalanine or tryptophan. The order of the fields is D gene, J gene, clone size, V gene, CDR3 DNA, CDR3 protein. D genes are given only for firm matches. Only some rows state a clone size, as once, few, many or a class for expanded clones.

- TRBJ2-3 - TRBV19 TGTGCCAGTAGATTGACGGCGAATGTGGCAGATACGCAGTATTTT CASRLTANVADTQYF
TRBD2 TRBJ2-7 many TRBV6-1 TGTGCCAGCAGTCTAGCCGGGGGGGGTTACGAGCAGTACTTC CASSLAGGGYEQYF
TRBD2 TRBJ2-7 many TRBV20-1 TGCAGTGCTAGTGGGCTCCCGGGGACTAGCGGGATATACGAGCAGTACTTC CSASGLPGTSGIYEQYF
TRBD1 TRBJ2-5 many TRBV10-1 TGCGCCAGCAGTGAGGGACAGGCCCAAGAGACCCAGTACTTC CASSEGQAQETQYF
- TRBJ1-4 - TRBV30 TGTGCCTGGGCACAGGGATTCAATGAAAAACTGTTTTTT CAWAQGFNEKLFF
- TRBJ2-7 - TRBV27 TGTGCCAGCAGTTTAGGATCAGTTCCCTACGAGCAGTACTTC CASSLGSVPYEQYF
TRBD1 TRBJ2-6 few TRBV19 TGTGCCAGTAGTATAGCCCACGCCAGGGGGCCGGCCAACGTCCTGACTTTC CASSIAHARGPANVLTF
- TRBJ2-1 many TRBV7-6 TGTGCCAGCAGCTTAGTAGGGACGGGCAATGAGCAGTTCTTC CASSLVGTGNEQFF
TRBD2 TRBJ2-1 many TRBV11-3 TGTGCCAGCTGCGTTACTAGCGGACCATACAATGAGCAGTTCTTC CASCVTSGPYNEQFF
TRBD1 TRBJ2-5 many TRBV18 TGTGCCAGCTCGTCCACCGGGACAGTACAAGAGACCCAGTACTTC CASSSTGTVQETQYF
TRBD1 TRBJ1-1 many TRBV20-1 TGCAGTGCCACCGACAGGGACACTGAAGCTTTCTTT CSATDRDTEAFF
- TRBJ2-7 few TRBV7-2 TGTGCCAGCAGCTTTCAGACAGGAAACTACGAGCAGTACTTC CASSFQTGNYEQYF
- TRBJ1-4 many TRBV9 TGTGCCAGCAGCGCACGTCGGACCGAAGGTGAAAAACTGTTTTTT CASSARRTEGEKLFF
TRBD1 TRBJ2-3 many TRBV7-9 TGTGCCAGCAGCTCACAGGGGAGTTGGGATACGCAGTATTTT CASSSQGSWDTQYF
- TRBJ2-6 once TRBV7-8 TGTGCCAGCAGCGGGCGTTTTAGCCCCTCTGGGGCCAACGTCCTGACTTTC CASSGRFSPSGANVLTF
- TRBJ1-4 - TRBV4-2 TGTGCCAGCAGACAAGACCCCGGGACACTTGAAAAACTGTTTTTT CASRQDPGTLEKLFF
TRBD1 TRBJ1-2 many TRBV5-1 TGCGCCAGCTCGGGACAGCAAACTTATGGCTACACCTTC CASSGQQTYGYTF
TRBD2 TRBJ2-5 many TRBV12-5 TGTGCTAGTGGTTTGTGGACTAGCCGAGAGACCCAGTACTTC CASGLWTSRETQYF
- TRBJ2-2 many TRBV18 TGTGCCAGCTCACCGCAGAACACCGGGGAGCTGTTTTTT CASSPQNTGELFF
TRBD1 TRBJ1-2 - TRBV28 TGTGCCAGCAGTTTACTCGTATTCAGGCCCCGGACAGGGGGCTTCGGTGGCTACACCTTC CASSLLVFRPRTGGFGGYTF
TRBD1 TRBJ2-5 many TRBV24-1 TGTGCCACCAGGGGACAGTCCCAAGAGACCCAGTACTTC CATRGQSQETQYF
- TRBJ1-2 - TRBV7-9 TGTGCCAGCAGCTTATTAACAGGGCACACCTTC CASSLLTGHTF
TRBD2 TRBJ2-3 - TRBV28 TGTGCCAGCAGTCTGGGGACTAGCGGGAGCAGAGATACGCAGTATTTT CASSLGTSGSRDTQYF
TRBD2 TRBJ2-5 many TRBV20-1 TGCAGTGCTTTACGACTAGCGGTAGGCCAAGAGACCCAGTACTTC CSALRLAVGQETQYF
- TRBJ2-2 - TRBV19 TGTGCCAGTAGTATCCCCCCCGGGGAGCTGTTTTTT CASSIPPGELFF
- TRBJ2-1 few TRBV19 TGTGCCAGTAGTATGGGGGATACCAAAAGCTCCTACAATGAGCAGTTCTTC CASSMGDTKSSYNEQFF
- TRBJ2-7 - TRBV5-8 TGTGCCAGCAGCTTCGAAGGTAGAAGGACCTACGAGCAGTACTTC CASSFEGRRTYEQYF
- TRBJ2-3 many TRBV20-1 TGCAGTGCGACTAGACTGGGGCAGGGAGATACGCAGTATTTT CSATRLGQGDTQYF
- TRBJ2-5 many TRBV9 TGTGCCAGCAGCGTAGGCCCCAGGGTTGAGACCCAGTACTTC CASSVGPRVETQYF
- TRBJ2-7 many TRBV30 TGTGCCTGGAGTCTAGGTGGCTCTTACGAGCAGTACTTC CAWSLGGSYEQYF
- TRBJ1-6 once TRBV7-8 TGTGCCAGCAGCTTAGACGACATCGGGGTCGCAGTATCCCTCCACTTT CASSLDDIGVAVSLHF
- TRBJ2-1 many TRBV12-3/TRBV12-4 TGTGCCAGCAGTGGGAGCGGCCGGGAGTTCTTC CASSGSGREFF
- TRBJ2-2 - TRBV7-9 TGTGCCAGCAGCTTTCGGGCCGCGAACACCGGGGAGCTGTTTTTT CASSFRAANTGELFF
- TRBJ2-3 few TRBV24-1 TGTGCCACCAGTGATCCCCTACAGGGAACTAGCACAGATACGCAGTATTTT CATSDPLQGTSTDTQYF
- TRBJ2-4 - TRBV11-3 TGTGCCAGCAGCTCCGGAGGGGAGAACATTCAGTACTTC CASSSGGENIQYF
- TRBJ2-1 - TRBV19 TGTGCCAGTAGTATAATTAGCTCTTACAATGAGCAGTTCTTC CASSIISSYNEQFF
- TRBJ1-2 many TRBV6-4 TGTGCCAGCAGTGACTCGGGAGACTATGGCTACACCTTC CASSDSGDYGYTF
TRBD2 TRBJ2-5 - TRBV4-2 TGTGCCAGCAGCCAATTTCTAGCGGGAGGGGGGCAAGAGACCCAGTACTTC CASSQFLAGGGQETQYF
- TRBJ2-5 many TRBV12-5 TGTGCTAGTGGTTTGTGGGGTCGAGAGACCCAGTACTTC CASGLWGRETQYF
- TRBJ1-2 many TRBV3-1 TGTGCCAGCAGCCAAGTGGGCAGGCCTCGCCCCTTCTATGGCTACACCTTC CASSQVGRPRPFYGYTF
- TRBJ1-5 many TRBV19 TGTGCCAGTAGTATGACAGAGGGTCAGCCCCAGCATTTT CASSMTEGQPQHF
TRBD1 TRBJ2-7 many TRBV6-1 TGTGCCAGCAGCCCAGGGGGCACAAGCTCCTACGAGCAGTACTTC CASSPGGTSSYEQYF
- TRBJ2-7 - TRBV20-1 TGCAGTGCTGCGAGAGGCGGGATCTACGAGCAGTACTTC CSAARGGIYEQYF